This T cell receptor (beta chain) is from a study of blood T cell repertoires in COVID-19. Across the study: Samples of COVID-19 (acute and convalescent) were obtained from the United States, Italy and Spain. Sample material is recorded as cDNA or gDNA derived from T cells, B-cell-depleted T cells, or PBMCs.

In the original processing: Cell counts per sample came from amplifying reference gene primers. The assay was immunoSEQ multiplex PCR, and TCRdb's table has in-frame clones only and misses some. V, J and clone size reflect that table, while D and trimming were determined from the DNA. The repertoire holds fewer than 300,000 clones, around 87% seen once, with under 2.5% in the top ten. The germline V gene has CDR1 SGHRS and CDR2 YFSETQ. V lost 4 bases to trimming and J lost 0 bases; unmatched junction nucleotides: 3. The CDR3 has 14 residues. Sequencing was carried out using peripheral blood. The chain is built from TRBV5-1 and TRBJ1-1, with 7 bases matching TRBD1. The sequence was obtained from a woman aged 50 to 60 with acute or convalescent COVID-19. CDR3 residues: CASSLTGMNTEAFF. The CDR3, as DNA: TGCGCCAGCAGCCTGACAGGGATGAACACTGAAGCTTTCTTT.